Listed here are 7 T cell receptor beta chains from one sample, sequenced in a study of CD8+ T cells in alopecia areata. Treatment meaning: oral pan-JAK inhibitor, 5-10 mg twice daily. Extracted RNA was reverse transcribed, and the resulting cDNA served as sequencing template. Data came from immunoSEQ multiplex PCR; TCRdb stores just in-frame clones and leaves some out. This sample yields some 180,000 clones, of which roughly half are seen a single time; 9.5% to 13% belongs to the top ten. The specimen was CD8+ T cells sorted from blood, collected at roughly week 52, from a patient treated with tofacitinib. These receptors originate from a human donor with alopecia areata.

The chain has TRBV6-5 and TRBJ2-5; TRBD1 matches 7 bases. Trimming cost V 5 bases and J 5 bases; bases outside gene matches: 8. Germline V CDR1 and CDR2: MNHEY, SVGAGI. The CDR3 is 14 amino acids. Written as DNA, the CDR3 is TGTGCCAGCAGTCCCCAGACAGGGTTTGAGACCCAGTACTTC. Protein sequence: CASSPQTGFETQYF.

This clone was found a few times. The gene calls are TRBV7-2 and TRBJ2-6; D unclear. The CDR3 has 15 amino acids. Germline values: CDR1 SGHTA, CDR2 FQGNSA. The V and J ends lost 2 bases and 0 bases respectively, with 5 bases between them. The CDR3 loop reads CASSLRDSGANVLTF. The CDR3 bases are TGTGCCAGCAGCTTAAGGGACTCTGGGGCCAACGTCCTGACTTTC.

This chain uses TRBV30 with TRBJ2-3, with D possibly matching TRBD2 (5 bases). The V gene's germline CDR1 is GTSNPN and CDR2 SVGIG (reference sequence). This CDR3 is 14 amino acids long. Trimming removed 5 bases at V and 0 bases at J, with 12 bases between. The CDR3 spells CAWGASLSTDTQYF. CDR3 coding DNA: TGTGCCTGGGGTGCTAGCCTTAGCACAGATACGCAGTATTTT.

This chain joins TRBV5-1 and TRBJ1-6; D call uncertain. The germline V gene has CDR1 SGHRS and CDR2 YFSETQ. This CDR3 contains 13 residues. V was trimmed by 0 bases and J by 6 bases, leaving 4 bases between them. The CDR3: CASSLESNSPLHF. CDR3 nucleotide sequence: TGCGCCAGCAGCTTGGAGAGTAATTCACCCCTCCACTTT.

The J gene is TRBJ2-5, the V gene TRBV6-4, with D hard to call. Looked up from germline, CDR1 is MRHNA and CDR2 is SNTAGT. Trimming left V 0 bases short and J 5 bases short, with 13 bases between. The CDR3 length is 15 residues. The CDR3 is CASSDSLTVRETQYF. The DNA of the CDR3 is TGTGCCAGCAGTGACTCTCTGACGGTCCGGGAGACCCAGTACTTC.

CDR3: CASTIQGGETQYF. The DNA of the CDR3 is TGTGCCAGCACCATACAGGGAGGCGAGACCCAGTACTTC. V usage is TRBV11-1 and J usage is TRBJ2-5; D may match TRBD1 or TRBD2 (6 bases each). V gave up 7 bases and J gave up 5 bases, with 14 bases separating them. CDR3 length: 13 amino acids. The germline V gene encodes CDR1 SGHAT and CDR2 FQDESV (reference sequence).

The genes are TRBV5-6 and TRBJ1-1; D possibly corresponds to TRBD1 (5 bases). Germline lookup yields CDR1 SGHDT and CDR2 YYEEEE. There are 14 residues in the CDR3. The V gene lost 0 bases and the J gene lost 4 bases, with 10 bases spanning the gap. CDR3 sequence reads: CASSLEAGSTEAFF. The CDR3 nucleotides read TGTGCCAGCAGCTTGGAGGCAGGGTCCACTGAAGCTTTCTTT.